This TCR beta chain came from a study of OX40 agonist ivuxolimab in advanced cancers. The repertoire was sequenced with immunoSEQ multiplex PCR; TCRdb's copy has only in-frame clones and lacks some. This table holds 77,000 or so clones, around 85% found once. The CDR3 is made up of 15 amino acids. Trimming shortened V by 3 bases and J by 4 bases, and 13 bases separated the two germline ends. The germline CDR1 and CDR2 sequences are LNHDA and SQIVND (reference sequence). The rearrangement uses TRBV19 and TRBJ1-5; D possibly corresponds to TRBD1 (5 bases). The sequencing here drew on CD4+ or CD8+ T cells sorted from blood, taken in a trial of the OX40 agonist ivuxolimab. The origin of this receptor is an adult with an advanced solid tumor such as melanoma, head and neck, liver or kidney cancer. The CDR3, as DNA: TGTGCCAGTAGTATCCCAGGGTTGGGGAATCAGCCCCAGCATTTT. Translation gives CASSIPGLGNQPQHF.